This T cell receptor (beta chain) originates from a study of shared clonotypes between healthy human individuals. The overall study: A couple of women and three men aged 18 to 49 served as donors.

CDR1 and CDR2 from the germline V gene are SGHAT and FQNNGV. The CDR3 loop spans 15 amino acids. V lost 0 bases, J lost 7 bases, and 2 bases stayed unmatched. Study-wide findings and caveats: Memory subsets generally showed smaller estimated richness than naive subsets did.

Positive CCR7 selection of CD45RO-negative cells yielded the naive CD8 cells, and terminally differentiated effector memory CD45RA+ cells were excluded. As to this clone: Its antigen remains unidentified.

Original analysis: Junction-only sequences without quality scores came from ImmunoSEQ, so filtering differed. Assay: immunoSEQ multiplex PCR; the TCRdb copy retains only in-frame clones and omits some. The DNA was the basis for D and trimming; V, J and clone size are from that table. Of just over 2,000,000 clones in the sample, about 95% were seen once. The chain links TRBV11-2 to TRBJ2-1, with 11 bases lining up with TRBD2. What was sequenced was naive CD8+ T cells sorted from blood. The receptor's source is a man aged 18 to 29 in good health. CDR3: CASSLDWTSGNEQFF. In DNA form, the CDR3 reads TGTGCCAGCAGCTTAGACTGGACTAGCGGGAATGAGCAGTTCTTC.